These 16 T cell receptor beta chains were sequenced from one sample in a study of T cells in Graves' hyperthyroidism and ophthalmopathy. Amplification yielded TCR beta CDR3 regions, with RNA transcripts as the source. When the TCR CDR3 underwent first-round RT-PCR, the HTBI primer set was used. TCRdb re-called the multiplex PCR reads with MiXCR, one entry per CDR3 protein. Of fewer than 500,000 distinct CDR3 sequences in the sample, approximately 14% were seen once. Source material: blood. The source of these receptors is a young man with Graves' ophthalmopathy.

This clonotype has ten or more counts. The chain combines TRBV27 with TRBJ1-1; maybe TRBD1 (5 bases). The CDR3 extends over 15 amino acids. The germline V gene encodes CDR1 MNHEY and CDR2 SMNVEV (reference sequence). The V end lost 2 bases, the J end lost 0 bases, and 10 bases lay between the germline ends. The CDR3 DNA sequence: TGTGCCAGCAGTTTAGCGGCGGGACTGAACACTGAAGCTTTCTTT. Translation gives CASSLAAGLNTEAFF.

The CDR3: CASSGGSYGYTF. The CDR3, as DNA: TGTGCCAGCAGTGGGGGGTCCTATGGCTACACCTTC. The rearrangement uses TRBV2 and TRBJ1-2, with TRBD1 as a possible D gene (5 bases). The CDR3 loop spans 12 amino acids. The ends were cut back, 4 bases at V and 4 bases at J, with 7 bases in the middle. Germline V gene lookup returns CDR1 SNHLY and CDR2 FYNNEI.

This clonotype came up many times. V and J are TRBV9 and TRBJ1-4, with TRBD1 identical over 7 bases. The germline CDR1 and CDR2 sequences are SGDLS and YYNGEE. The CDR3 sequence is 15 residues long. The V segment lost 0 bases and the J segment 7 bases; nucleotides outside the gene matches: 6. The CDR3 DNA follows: TGTGCCAGCAGCGTAGACAGGGGCAGTGGTGAAAAACTGTTTTTT. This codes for CASSVDRGSGEKLFF.

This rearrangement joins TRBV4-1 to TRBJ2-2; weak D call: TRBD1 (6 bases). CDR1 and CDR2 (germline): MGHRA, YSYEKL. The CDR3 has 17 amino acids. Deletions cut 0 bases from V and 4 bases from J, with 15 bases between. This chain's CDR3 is CASSQDLGAGATGELFF. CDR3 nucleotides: TGCGCCAGCAGCCAAGATCTTGGGGCAGGGGCCACCGGGGAGCTGTTTTTT.

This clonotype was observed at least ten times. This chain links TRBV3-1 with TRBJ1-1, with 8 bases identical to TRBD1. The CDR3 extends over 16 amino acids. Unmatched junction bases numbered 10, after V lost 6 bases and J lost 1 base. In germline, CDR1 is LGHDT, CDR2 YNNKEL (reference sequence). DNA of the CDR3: TGTGCCAGCAGTCACCGGGACAGGCACCCGAACACTGAAGCTTTCTTT. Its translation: CASSHRDRHPNTEAFF.

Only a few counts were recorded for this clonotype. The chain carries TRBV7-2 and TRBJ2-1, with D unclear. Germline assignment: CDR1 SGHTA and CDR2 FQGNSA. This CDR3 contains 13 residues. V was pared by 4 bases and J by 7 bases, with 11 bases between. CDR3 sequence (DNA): TGTGCCAGCAGCTCAAATGAGGAAAATGAGCAGTTCTTC. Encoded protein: CASSSNEENEQFF.

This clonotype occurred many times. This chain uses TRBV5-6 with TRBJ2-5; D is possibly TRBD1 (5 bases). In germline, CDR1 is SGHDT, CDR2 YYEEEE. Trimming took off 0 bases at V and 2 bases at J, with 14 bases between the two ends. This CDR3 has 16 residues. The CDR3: CASSLEGSQWQETQYF. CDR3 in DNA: TGTGCCAGCAGCTTGGAGGGGTCACAGTGGCAAGAGACCCAGTACTTC.

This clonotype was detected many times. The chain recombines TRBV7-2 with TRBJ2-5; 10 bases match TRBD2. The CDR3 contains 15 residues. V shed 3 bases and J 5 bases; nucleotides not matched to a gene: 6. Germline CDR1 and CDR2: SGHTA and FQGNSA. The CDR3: CASSFQAGGRETQYF. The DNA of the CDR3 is TGTGCCAGCAGCTTCCAAGCGGGGGGGCGGGAGACCCAGTACTTC.

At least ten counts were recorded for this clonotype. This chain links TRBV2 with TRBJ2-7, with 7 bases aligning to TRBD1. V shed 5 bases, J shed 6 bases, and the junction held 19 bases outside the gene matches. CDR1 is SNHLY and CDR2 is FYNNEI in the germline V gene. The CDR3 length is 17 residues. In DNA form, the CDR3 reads TGTGCCAGCAGTAAGACCGGGACAGACCTTGCTGGAAGCGAGCAGTACTTC. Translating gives CASSKTGTDLAGSEQYF.

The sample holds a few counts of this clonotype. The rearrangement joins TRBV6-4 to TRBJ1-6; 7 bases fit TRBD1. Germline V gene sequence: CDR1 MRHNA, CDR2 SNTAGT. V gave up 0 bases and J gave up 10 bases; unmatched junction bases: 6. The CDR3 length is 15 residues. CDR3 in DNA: TGTGCCAGCAGTGACTCAGGGCAGGGGGTCTCACCCCTCCACTTT. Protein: CASSDSGQGVSPLHF.

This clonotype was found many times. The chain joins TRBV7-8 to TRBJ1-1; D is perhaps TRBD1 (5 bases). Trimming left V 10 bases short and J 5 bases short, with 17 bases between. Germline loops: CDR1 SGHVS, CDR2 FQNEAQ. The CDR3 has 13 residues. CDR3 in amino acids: CATARGMGTEAFF. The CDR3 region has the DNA TGTGCCACGGCCCGGGGGATGGGGACTGAAGCTTTCTTT.

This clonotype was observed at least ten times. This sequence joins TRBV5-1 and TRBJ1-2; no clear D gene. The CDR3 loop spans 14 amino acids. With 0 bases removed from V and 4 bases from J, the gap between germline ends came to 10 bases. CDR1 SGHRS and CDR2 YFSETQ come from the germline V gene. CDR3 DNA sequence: TGCGCCAGCAGCTTGGGGCGAGATGGCTATGGCTACACCTTC. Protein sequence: CASSLGRDGYGYTF.

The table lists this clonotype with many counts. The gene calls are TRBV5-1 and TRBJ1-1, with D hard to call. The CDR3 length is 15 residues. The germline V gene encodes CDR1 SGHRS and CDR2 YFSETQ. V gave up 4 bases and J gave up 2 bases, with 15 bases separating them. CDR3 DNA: TGCGCCAGCAGCCATATCGGACTACCAAACACTGAAGCTTTCTTT. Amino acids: CASSHIGLPNTEAFF.

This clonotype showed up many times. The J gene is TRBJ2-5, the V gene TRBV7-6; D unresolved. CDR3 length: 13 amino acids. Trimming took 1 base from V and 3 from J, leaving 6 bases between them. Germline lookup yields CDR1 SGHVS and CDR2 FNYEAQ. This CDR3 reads CASSLGPEETQYF. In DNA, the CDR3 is TGTGCCAGCAGCTTAGGACCGGAAGAGACCCAGTACTTC.

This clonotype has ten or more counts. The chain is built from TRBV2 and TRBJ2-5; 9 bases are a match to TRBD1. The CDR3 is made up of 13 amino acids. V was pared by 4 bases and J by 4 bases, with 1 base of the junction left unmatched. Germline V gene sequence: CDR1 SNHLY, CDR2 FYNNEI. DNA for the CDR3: TGTGCCAGCAGTGCGGGACAGGGAGAGACCCAGTACTTC. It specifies CASSAGQGETQYF.

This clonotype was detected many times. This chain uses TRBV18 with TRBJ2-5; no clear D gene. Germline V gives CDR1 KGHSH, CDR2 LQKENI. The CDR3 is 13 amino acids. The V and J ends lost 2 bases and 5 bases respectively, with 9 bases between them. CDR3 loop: CASSPIALETQYF. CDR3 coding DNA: TGTGCCAGCTCACCAATAGCCCTGGAGACCCAGTACTTC.